These 8 T cell receptor beta chains share one sample of origin, sequenced in a study of T cells after yellow fever vaccination. TCRdb processed the 5' RACE reads anew with MiXCR; each CDR3 protein has one entry. The sample shows a few hundred thousand distinct CDR3 sequences, around 6.8% of them seen only once. Sequencing used PBMCs, obtained roughly 47 days after the first yellow fever vaccination. These TCRs come from a man aged 18 to 29 who received the YFV17D yellow fever vaccine.

This clonotype was seen more than once but under ten times. The chain recombines TRBV19 with TRBJ1-6; D remains unclear. The V and J ends lost 9 bases and 9 bases respectively, with 12 bases between them. The CDR3 extends over 12 amino acids. Germline loops: CDR1 LNHDA, CDR2 SQIVND (reference sequence). CDR3 sequence: CASGPWGSPLHF. The CDR3, as DNA: TGTGCCAGCGGACCTTGGGGTTCACCCCTCCACTTT.

The chain employs TRBV19 and TRBJ2-7, with 11 bases that match TRBD2. Germline V gene lookup returns CDR1 LNHDA and CDR2 SQIVND (reference sequence). The CDR3 contains 17 residues. The V segment lost 5 bases and the J segment 0 bases; nucleotides outside the gene matches: 9. The CDR3 nucleotides are TGTGCCAGTAGTGCCCCACTAGCGGGGGCCGACTCCTACGAGCAGTACTTC. Translation gives CASSAPLAGADSYEQYF.

The gene calls are TRBV2 and TRBJ2-7, with TRBD2 identical over 12 bases. Looked up from germline, CDR1 is SNHLY and CDR2 is FYNNEI. The CDR3 has 15 residues. CDR3 sequence reads: CASKVTSGGPGELYV. The CDR3 DNA sequence: TGTGCCAGCAAGGTGACTAGCGGGGGACCGGGTGAGCTGTACGTC.

This clonotype was counted a few times. The V gene is TRBV10-3, the J gene TRBJ2-7; D perhaps matches TRBD2 (7 bases). The V gene lost 2 bases and the J gene lost 4 bases, with 15 bases spanning the gap. This CDR3 spans 15 amino acids. Per the germline V gene, CDR1 is ENHRY and CDR2 is SYGVKD. The CDR3 here is CAISEALGGLYEQYV. In DNA, the CDR3 is TGTGCCATCAGTGAGGCGCTCGGGGGGCTTTACGAGCAGTACGTC.

At least ten counts were recorded for this clonotype. This chain joins TRBV15 and TRBJ2-1; D might be TRBD1 or TRBD2, each matching 6 bases. The CDR3 is 13 residues long. Trimming stripped 3 bases from V and 8 bases from J, with 11 bases between. Looked up from germline, CDR1 is LNHNV and CDR2 is YYDKDF (reference sequence). The CDR3: CATSRTGGHEQFF. CDR3 in DNA: TGTGCCACCAGCAGGACAGGAGGGCATGAGCAGTTCTTC.

This clonotype occurred a few times. Here the CDR3 DNA reads TGCGCCAGCAGCCCTTCGCACCGAGTCACCGGGGAGCTGTTTTTT. It is translated as CASSPSHRVTGELFF. The chain has TRBV5-1 and TRBJ2-2; D gene ambiguous. V dropped 4 bases and J dropped 4 bases, with 14 bases sitting between them. Germline CDR1 SGHRS, CDR2 YFSETQ. The CDR3 loop spans 15 amino acids.

This clonotype was picked up a small number of times. The V gene is TRBV11-1, the J gene TRBJ1-2, with unresolved D. The CDR3 has 15 amino acids. V lost 0 bases and J lost 0, with 8 bases in between. Germline CDR1 SGHAT, CDR2 FQDESV (reference sequence). Here the CDR3 reads CASSLAPESNYGYTF. The CDR3 bases are TGTGCCAGCAGCTTAGCCCCGGAATCTAACTATGGCTACACCTTC.

The rearrangement links TRBV7-8 to TRBJ1-5, with 9 bases aligning to TRBD1. CDR3 length equals 16 residues. With V trimmed by 5 bases and J by 3 bases, 8 bases remained unmatched. Per the germline V gene, CDR1 is SGHVS and CDR2 is FQNEAQ. CDR3 sequence: CASSMPGQGVNQPQHF. In nucleotides, the CDR3 is TGTGCCAGCAGCATGCCGGGACAGGGAGTCAATCAGCCCCAGCATTTT.